Shown below are 3 T cell receptor beta chains from a single sample sequenced in a study of beta chain features in type 1 diabetes. All of the isolated RNA was reverse transcribed, so expressed TCRB transcripts were sequenced. The repertoire was sequenced with immunoSEQ multiplex PCR; TCRdb's copy has only in-frame clones and lacks some. The sample has 900,000 or so clones, roughly 15% seen once. The specimen was naive CD4+ T cells from blood. All receptors come from a woman aged 18 to 35 in good health.

This clone was found a few times. This chain connects TRBV5-1 to TRBJ2-7, with TRBD2 identical over 11 bases. Germline V CDR1 and CDR2: SGHRS, YFSETQ. The CDR3 loop spans 14 amino acids. V lost 4 bases, J lost 4 bases, and 4 bases stayed unmatched. For the CDR3, the DNA is TGCGCCAGCAGCGAGACTAGCGGGGAATACGAGCAGTACTTC. Amino acids: CASSETSGEYEQYF. Filled out from reference TRBV5-1 and TRBJ2-7, the complete variable domain reads KAGVTQTPRYLIKTRGQQVTLSCSPISGHRSVSWYQQTPGQGLQFLFEYFSETQRNKGNFPGRFSGRQFSNSRSEMNVSTLELGDSALYLCASSETSGEYEQYFGPGTRLTVT.

The chain joins TRBV7-8 to TRBJ1-1, with D perhaps matching TRBD1 (5 bases). The germline gives CDR1 SGHVS, CDR2 FQNEAQ. The CDR3 is made up of 15 amino acids. V shed 1 base and J shed 1 base, with 10 bases lying between them. The chain's CDR3 is CASSLVGRSNTEAFF. DNA for the CDR3: TGTGCCAGCAGCTTAGTGGGACGGTCGAACACTGAAGCTTTCTTT.

This clone showed up just a few times. This chain links TRBV28 with TRBJ2-5, with a tentative D call TRBD2 (5 bases). The germline V gene encodes CDR1 MDHEN and CDR2 SYDVKM. V gave up 5 bases and J gave up 9 bases, with 13 bases separating them. The CDR3 has 12 residues. The CDR3 is CASSPRGGAQYF. In DNA, the CDR3 is TGTGCCAGCAGTCCCCGGGGTGGGGCCCAGTACTTC. The entire variable domain, with the rest obtained from reference TRBV28 and TRBJ2-5, is as follows: DVKVTQSSRYLVKRTGEKVFLECVQDMDHENMFWYRQDPGLGLRLIYFSYDVKMKEKGDIPEGYSVSREKKERFSLILESASTNQTSMYLCASSPRGGAQYFGPGTRLLVL.